The source of this T cell receptor beta chain is a study of T cells after yellow fever vaccination. Worth noting for this clonotype: Its matching antigen is unknown.

As TCR cDNA was made by 5'RACE template switching, a universal primer site and UMIs were added. In TCRdb, the 5' RACE reads were re-called with MiXCR into one record per CDR3 protein. The top ten hold roughly 24% of the sample, which has a few hundred thousand distinct CDR3 sequences, 4.1% seen once. Notes on the study in general: Primary-vaccination clones mostly resurfaced post-booster (about 95% CD4, approximately 89% CD8).

The CDR3 spans 15 residues. V was shortened by 3 bases and J by 1 base, with 11 bases between the two germline ends. Germline lookup yields CDR1 SGHRS and CDR2 YFSETQ. The chain couples TRBV5-1 to TRBJ1-3; D call uncertain. The clonotype originates from a man younger than 35 who received the YFV17D yellow fever vaccine. Source: PBMCs, taken 5 days after the yellow fever booster vaccination. This CDR3 reads CASSSRGESGNTIYF. The CDR3 DNA reads TGCGCCAGCAGCTCCCGTGGGGAATCTGGAAACACCATATATTTT. The full variable domain, completed using reference TRBV5-1 and TRBJ1-3, is KAGVTQTPRYLIKTRGQQVTLSCSPISGHRSVSWYQQTPGQGLQFLFEYFSETQRNKGNFPGRFSGRQFSNSRSEMNVSTLELGDSALYLCASSSRGESGNTIYFGEGSWLTVV.